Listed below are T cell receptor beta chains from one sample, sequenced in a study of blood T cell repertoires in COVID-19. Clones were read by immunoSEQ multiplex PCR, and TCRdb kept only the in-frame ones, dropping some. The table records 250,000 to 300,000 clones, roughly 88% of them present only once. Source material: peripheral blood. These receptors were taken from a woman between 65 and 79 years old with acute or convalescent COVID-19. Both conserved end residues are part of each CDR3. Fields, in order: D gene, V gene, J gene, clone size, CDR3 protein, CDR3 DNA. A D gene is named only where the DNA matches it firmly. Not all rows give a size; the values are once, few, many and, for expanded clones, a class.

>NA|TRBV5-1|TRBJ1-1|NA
CASSLRQMSYVTEAFF
TGCGCCAGCAGCTTGAGACAGATGAGTTATGTCACTGAAGCTTTCTTT
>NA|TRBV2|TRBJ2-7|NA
CASSDDYTVTYEQYF
TGTGCCAGCAGTGACGACTATACCGTTACCTACGAGCAGTACTTC
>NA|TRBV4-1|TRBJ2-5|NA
CASSQDGAGFETQYF
TGCGCCAGCAGCCAAGATGGGGCCGGGTTCGAGACCCAGTACTTC
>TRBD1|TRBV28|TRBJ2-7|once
CASSGAFPLGQGGREQYF
TGTGCCAGCAGCGGGGCCTTTCCTCTCGGACAGGGGGGGCGCGAGCAGTACTTC
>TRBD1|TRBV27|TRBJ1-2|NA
CASSPSFPGQGGYGYTF
TGTGCCAGCAGCCCATCTTTCCCGGGACAGGGGGGCTATGGCTACACCTTC
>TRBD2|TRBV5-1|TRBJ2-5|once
CASSFGLAGGVQETQYF
TGCGCCAGCAGCTTTGGGCTAGCGGGGGGGGTCCAAGAGACCCAGTACTTC
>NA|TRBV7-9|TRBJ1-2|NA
CASSFGARGGYTF
TGTGCCAGCAGCTTTGGAGCGCGGGGTGGCTACACCTTC
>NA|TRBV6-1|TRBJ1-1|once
CASSEVWGFSEAFF
TGTGCCAGCAGTGAAGTTTGGGGCTTCTCTGAAGCTTTCTTT
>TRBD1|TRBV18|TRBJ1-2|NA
CASSPIGDSEYGYTF
TGTGCCAGCTCACCAATCGGGGACAGTGAGTATGGCTACACCTTC
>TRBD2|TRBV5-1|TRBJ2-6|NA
CASSSPGGVSGANVLTF
TGCGCCAGCAGCTCCCCGGGAGGGGTATCTGGGGCCAACGTCCTGACTTTC
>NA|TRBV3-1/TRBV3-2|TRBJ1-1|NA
CASSQGFFVRSGVEAFF
TGTGCCAGCAGCCAAGGATTCTTTGTCAGGAGCGGGGTTGAAGCTTTCTTT
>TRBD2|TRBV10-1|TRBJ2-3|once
CASSEASGYTDTQYF
TGCGCCAGCAGTGAAGCTAGCGGCTACACAGATACGCAGTATTTT
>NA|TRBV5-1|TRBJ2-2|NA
CASSPGGLSTGELFF
TGCGCCAGCAGCCCCGGCGGGTTATCCACCGGGGAGCTGTTTTTT
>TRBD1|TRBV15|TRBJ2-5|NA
CATSLGQVSETQYF
TGTGCCACCAGCCTCGGACAGGTGTCGGAGACCCAGTACTTC
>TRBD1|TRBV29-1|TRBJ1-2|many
CSVEAPLYRGRGVWRYGYTF
TGCAGCGTTGAGGCTCCGCTCTACAGGGGGCGCGGAGTATGGCGCTATGGCTACACCTTC
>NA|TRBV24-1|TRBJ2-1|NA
CATSDFGGEQFF
TGTGCCACCAGTGATTTCGGCGGCGAGCAGTTCTTC
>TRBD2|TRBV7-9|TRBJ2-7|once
CASSPLGLAGGFYEQYF
TGTGCCAGCAGCCCCCTTGGGCTAGCGGGGGGATTCTACGAGCAGTACTTC
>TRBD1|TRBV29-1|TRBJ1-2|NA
CSVEATGQAYGYTF
TGCAGCGTTGAAGCGACCGGACAGGCCTATGGCTACACCTTC
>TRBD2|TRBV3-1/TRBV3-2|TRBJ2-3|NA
CASSRAGGADTQYF
TGTGCCAGCAGCCGAGCGGGGGGTGCAGATACGCAGTATTTT
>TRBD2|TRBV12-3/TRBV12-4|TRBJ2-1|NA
CASSFVRGGEQFF
TGTGCCAGCAGTTTCGTGCGGGGGGGTGAGCAGTTCTTC
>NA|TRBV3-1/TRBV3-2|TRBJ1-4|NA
CASSIGQTLAEKLFF
TGTGCCAGCAGCATCGGACAGACTTTGGCCGAAAAACTGTTTTTT
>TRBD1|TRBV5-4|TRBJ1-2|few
CASSWQQGDGYTF
TGTGCCAGCAGCTGGCAACAGGGGGATGGCTACACCTTC
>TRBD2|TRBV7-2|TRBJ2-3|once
CASSPSGGRADTQYF
TGTGCCAGCAGCCCAAGCGGGGGGAGGGCAGATACGCAGTATTTT
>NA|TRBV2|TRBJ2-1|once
CASSVSNEQFF
TGTGCCAGCAGTGTTAGCAACGAGCAGTTCTTC
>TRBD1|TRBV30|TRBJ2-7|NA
CAWSARGTGRDHF
TGTGCCTGGAGCGCCCGCGGGACAGGGAGGGACCACTTC
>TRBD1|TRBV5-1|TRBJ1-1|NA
CASSSTGITEAFF
TGCGCCAGCAGCTCGACAGGGATCACTGAAGCTTTCTTT
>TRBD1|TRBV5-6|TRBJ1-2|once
CASSPGTGGDYGYTF
TGTGCCAGCAGCCCCGGGACAGGAGGCGACTATGGCTACACCTTC
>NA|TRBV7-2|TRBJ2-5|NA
CASSLAVEETQYF
TGTGCCAGCAGCTTAGCGGTGGAGGAGACCCAGTACTTC
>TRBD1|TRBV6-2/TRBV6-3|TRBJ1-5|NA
CASSRGQGSNQPQHF
TGTGCCAGCAGCCGAGGACAGGGGAGCAATCAGCCCCAGCATTTT
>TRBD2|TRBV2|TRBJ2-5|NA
CASSEGERGIQETQYF
TGTGCCAGCAGTGAAGGAGAGCGGGGGATACAAGAGACCCAGTACTTC
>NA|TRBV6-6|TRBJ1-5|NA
CASSGGNGNQPQHF
TGTGCCAGCAGCGGAGGAAATGGCAATCAGCCCCAGCATTTT